The 19 T cell receptor beta chains below were found in one sample sequenced in a study of blood T cell repertoires in COVID-19 (dated by TCRdb to the early 2020s). The library was generated by the immunoSEQ multiplex PCR assay. Drawn from immuneACCESS, this table holds only the in-frame rearrangements with V and J called that TCRdb kept. Clones are partly lost; checked studies trace under half to an unresolved V gene and leave the rest unexplained. The sample contains around 400,000 clones, roughly 80% of them found a single time. The ten largest make up 5% to 5.5% of the sample. Material: PBMCs or T cells enriched from blood (not recorded which). The receptor set was obtained from a woman between 50 and 59 years old who had recovered from COVID-19.

The CDR3 nucleotides are TGTGCCAGCAACCAGGGGGAACTGGAGACCCAGTACTTC. Its protein product is CASNQGELETQYF. The genes are TRBV7-9 and TRBJ2-5, with 7 bases fitting TRBD1. CDR3 length: 13 amino acids. Per germline, CDR1 SEHNR and CDR2 FQNEAQ (reference sequence). The V and J ends lost 7 bases and 5 bases, in that order; junction bases with no gene match: 7. The full variable domain, completed using reference TRBV7-9 and TRBJ2-5, is DTGVSQNPRHKITKRGQNVTFRCDPISEHNRLYWYRQTLGQGPEFLTYFQNEAQLEKSRLLSDRFSAERPKGSFSTLEIQRTEQGDSAMYLCASNQGELETQYFGPGTRLLVL.

This clone has just one count. The rearrangement joins TRBV5-1 to TRBJ2-1, with TRBD2 identical over 11 bases. Germline V gene data show CDR1 as SGHRS and CDR2 as YFSETQ. After removal of 7 bases from V and 5 bases from J, the junction contained 11 bases not matched to a gene. The CDR3 totals 16 residues. The CDR3 DNA reads TGCGCCAGCGCAATCTCTAGCGGGAGGTCCCACAATGAGCAGTTCTTC. Amino acids: CASAISSGRSHNEQFF.

The chain carries TRBV3-1 (or the pseudogene TRBV3-2) and TRBJ2-7; a possible D gene is TRBD1 (6 bases). CDR1 and CDR2 from the germline V gene are LGHDT and YNNKEL (reference sequence). Trimming removed 6 bases from V and 2 bases from J, with 11 bases in between. The CDR3 contains 13 residues. The CDR3 nucleotides read TGTGCCAGCAGTCCGGGACAACCCTACGAGCAGTACTTC. This encodes CASSPGQPYEQYF.

The V call is TRBV6-5, the J call TRBJ2-5; D possibly corresponds to TRBD1 (6 bases). The length of the CDR3 is 15 residues. Germline CDR1 is MNHEY and CDR2 is SVGAGI. Deletions cut 8 bases from V and 0 bases from J, with 16 bases between. The CDR3 region has the DNA TGTGCCAGCGGGGGAACAGGGACCTACCAAGAGACCCAGTACTTC. It is translated as CASGGTGTYQETQYF.

The chain recombines TRBV19 with TRBJ1-5; TRBD1 aligns across 8 bases. Unmatched junction bases numbered 3, after V lost 1 base and J lost 1 base. The CDR3 is made up of 16 amino acids. Germline V gene data show CDR1 as LNHDA and CDR2 as SQIVND (reference sequence). The CDR3 loop reads CASSIGTGSSNQPQHF. DNA of the CDR3: TGTGCCAGTAGTATAGGGACAGGGAGCAGCAATCAGCCCCAGCATTTT.

This clone was found once. V is TRBV5-1 and J is TRBJ2-5; 14 nucleotides match TRBD2. The germline gives CDR1 SGHRS, CDR2 YFSETQ. The J segment lost 1 base and the V segment lost 5 bases, leaving 1 base of the junction unmatched. The CDR3 runs to 15 residues. The CDR3 nucleotides read TGCGCCAGCAGGACTAGCGGGAGGGTCCAAGAGACCCAGTACTTC. Protein product: CASRTSGRVQETQYF.

The chain uses TRBV10-2 and TRBJ2-7; 11 bases agree with TRBD2. This CDR3 comprises 15 residues. Trimming took 6 bases from V and 3 from J; bases not matched to a gene: 7. The V gene's germline CDR1 is WSHSY and CDR2 SAAADI. The CDR3 loop is CASSLPTSGNYEQYF. Here the CDR3 DNA reads TGCGCCAGCAGCCTGCCGACTAGCGGGAACTACGAGCAGTACTTC.

The chain couples TRBV19 to TRBJ1-1; tentatively, D is TRBD1 (5 bases). The V and J ends lost 3 bases and 5 bases respectively, with 13 bases between them. The germline V gene encodes CDR1 LNHDA and CDR2 SQIVND (reference sequence). The CDR3 is 14 amino acids. The DNA of the CDR3 is TGTGCCAGTAGTATTCTAAGGGGTCGAACTGAAGCTTTCTTT. This gives the protein CASSILRGRTEAFF.

The V gene is TRBV2, the J gene TRBJ1-1, with no clear D. The CDR3 is made up of 15 amino acids. CDR1 and CDR2 (germline): SNHLY, FYNNEI. Trimming cost V 7 bases and J 1 base, with 16 bases left between them. CDR3 in DNA: TGTGCCAGCAAGAGCACAGCAACCACGAACACTGAAGCTTTCTTT. Protein sequence: CASKSTATTNTEAFF.

J is TRBJ1-1 and V is TRBV4-1; no reliable D call. Germline CDR1 is MGHRA and CDR2 is YSYEKL. This CDR3 contains 13 residues. V shed 7 bases and J shed 1 base, with 10 bases lying between them. The DNA of the CDR3 is TGCGCCAGCACCCCCACAGAGAACACTGAAGCTTTCTTT. It yields the protein CASTPTENTEAFF.

The rearrangement links TRBV7-6 to TRBJ1-1; 8 nucleotides agree with TRBD1. The CDR3 has 16 amino acids. CDR1 and CDR2 from the germline V gene are SGHVS and FNYEAQ. Germline trimming cut 5 bases from V and 6 bases from J; bases unmatched to any gene: 14. The CDR3 region is CASSPGAQGGPPEAFF. CDR3 DNA sequence: TGTGCCAGCAGCCCAGGGGCACAGGGGGGGCCCCCTGAAGCTTTCTTT.

The CDR3 loop is CASSWGGEKLFF. The CDR3 DNA reads TGTGCCAGCAGCTGGGGGGGAGAAAAACTGTTTTTT. The rearrangement links TRBV7-9 to TRBJ1-4; maybe TRBD1 (5 bases). The germline V and J ends were trimmed by 4 bases and 8 bases, with 8 bases remaining between them. The CDR3 loop spans 12 amino acids. Germline assignment: CDR1 SEHNR and CDR2 FQNEAQ (reference sequence).

The genes are TRBV7-9 and TRBJ2-7; 12 bases are shared with TRBD2. The germline gives CDR1 SEHNR, CDR2 FQNEAQ (reference sequence). The CDR3 runs 17 residues. Trimming removed 5 bases from V and 2 bases from J; junction bases left unmatched: 10. CDR3 sequence: CASSHRKTSGGPYEQYF. Here the CDR3 DNA reads TGTGCCAGCAGCCATCGTAAGACTAGCGGGGGCCCCTACGAGCAGTACTTC.

This clone was observed a single time. The chain combines TRBV5-1 with TRBJ2-6; 10 bases map to TRBD1. CDR1 and CDR2 from the germline V gene are SGHRS and YFSETQ. J was trimmed by 4 bases and V by 6 bases; bases with no gene match: 10. The CDR3 is 17 residues long. This CDR3 reads CASNAGQGGAGANVLTF. Here the CDR3 DNA reads TGCGCCAGCAACGCCGGACAGGGGGGGGCGGGGGCCAACGTCCTGACTTTC.

This chain joins TRBV19 and TRBJ1-1; no definite D call. This CDR3 has 15 amino acids. Germline V CDR1 and CDR2: LNHDA, SQIVND (reference sequence). V dropped 4 bases and J dropped 0 bases, with 12 bases sitting between them. The CDR3 here is CASSTYRSMNTEAFF. CDR3 bases: TGTGCCAGTAGTACTTACAGAAGCATGAACACTGAAGCTTTCTTT.

Concerning this clone itself: This sample includes further DNA sequences coding for the same CDR3. V is TRBV12-3 or TRBV12-4 and J is TRBJ1-1; no firm D call. The CDR3 loop spans 12 amino acids. The ends were cut back, 3 bases at V and 4 bases at J, with 6 bases in the middle. The CDR3 region has the DNA TGTGCCAGCAGTTTTGGAGGCACTGAAGCTTTCTTT. It codes for CASSFGGTEAFF.

This chain joins TRBV27 and TRBJ1-5; D is undetermined. The germline V and J ends were trimmed by 3 bases and 6 bases, with 6 bases remaining between them. From germline, CDR1 is MNHEY and CDR2 SMNVEV (reference sequence). This CDR3 has 12 amino acids. The CDR3, as DNA: TGTGCCAGCAGTTTCGCGGGTCAGCCCCAGCATTTT. Translation: CASSFAGQPQHF.

The CDR3 DNA reads as TGCGCCAGCAGCCAGGGGGGACAGGGGGCTTACGAGCAGTACTTC. This sequence encodes CASSQGGQGAYEQYF. The chain is built from TRBV4-1 and TRBJ2-7; 12 positions agree with TRBD1. The germline CDR1 and CDR2 sequences are MGHRA and YSYEKL. The CDR3 has 15 amino acids. J was trimmed by 4 bases and V by 3 bases; bases with no gene match: 4.

The chain links TRBV12-5 to TRBJ1-4; the match to TRBD1 covers 7 bases. With 10 bases clipped from V and 4 bases from J, the junction kept 6 bases outside the gene matches. CDR1 is LGHNT and CDR2 is FRNRAP in the germline V gene. This CDR3 has 13 residues. The DNA of the CDR3 is TGTGCTACAAGACAGGGAGATAATGAAAAACTGTTTTTT. Translating gives CATRQGDNEKLFF.